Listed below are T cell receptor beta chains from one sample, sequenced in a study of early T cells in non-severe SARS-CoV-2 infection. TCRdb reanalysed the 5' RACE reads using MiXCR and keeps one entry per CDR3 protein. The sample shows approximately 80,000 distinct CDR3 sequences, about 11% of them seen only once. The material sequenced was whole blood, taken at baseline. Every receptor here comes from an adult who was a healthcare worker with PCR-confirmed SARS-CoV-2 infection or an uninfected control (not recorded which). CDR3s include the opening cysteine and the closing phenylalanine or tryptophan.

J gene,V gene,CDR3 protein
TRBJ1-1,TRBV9,CASSVGLSTEAFF
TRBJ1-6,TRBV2,CASRLGTGGRAPLHF
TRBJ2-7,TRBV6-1,CASSEVDEQYF
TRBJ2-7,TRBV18,CASSGRAGSYEQYF
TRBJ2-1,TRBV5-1,CASSRDGWGVEQFF
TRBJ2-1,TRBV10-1,CASSDSGLAGSSYNEQFF
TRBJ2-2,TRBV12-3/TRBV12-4,CASRALLGGTTGELFF
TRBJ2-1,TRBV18,CASSPPGRGTEQFF
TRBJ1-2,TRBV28,CASSVGRARSYGYTF
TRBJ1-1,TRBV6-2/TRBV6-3,CASSYGQMNTEAFF
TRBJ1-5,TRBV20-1,CSARGGFGNQPQHF
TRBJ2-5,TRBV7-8,CASSRARDYQETQYF
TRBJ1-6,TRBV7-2,CASSSTHGGSPLHF
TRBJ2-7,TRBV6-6,CASSYSDYEQYF
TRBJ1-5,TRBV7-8,CASSFGDRTRQPQHF
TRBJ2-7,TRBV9,CASSPRTSGSNEQYF
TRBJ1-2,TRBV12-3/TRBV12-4,CASSFPGLRHGYTF
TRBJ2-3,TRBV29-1,CSAEAVVRDTQYF
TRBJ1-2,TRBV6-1,CASTRPGGGGYTF
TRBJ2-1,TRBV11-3,CASSTRTPGRGSYNEQFF
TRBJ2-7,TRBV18,CASSREGPSYEQYF
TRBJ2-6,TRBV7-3,CASSLIRGTYSGANVLTF
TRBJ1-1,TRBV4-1,CASSTHGGFRNTEAFF
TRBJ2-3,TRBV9,CASTRQQTSTDTQYF
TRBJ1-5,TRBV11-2,CASSPTGALEPQHF
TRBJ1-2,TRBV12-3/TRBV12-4,CASRMDRFYGYTF
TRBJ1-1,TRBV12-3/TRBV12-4,CASSPTGADTEAFF
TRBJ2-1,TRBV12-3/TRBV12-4,CASRSTAASGNEQFF
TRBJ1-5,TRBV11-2,CASSYHPGGGQPQHF
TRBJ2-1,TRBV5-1,CASSLGLRNEQFF
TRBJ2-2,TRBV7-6,CASSLSRDAGELFF
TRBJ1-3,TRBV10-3,CAISRTQAASGNTIYF
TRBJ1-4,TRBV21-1,CASSKVSRTNEKLFF
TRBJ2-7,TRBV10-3,CAISPQGERISYEQYF
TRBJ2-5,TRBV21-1,CASSPEGQTIQETQYF